Detailed here is one T cell receptor (beta chain). Its target is not known. This sample stems from a study of T-cell memory formation after mild COVID-19. Whole-study results and caveats: Clones from the second wave (peaking day 37) had unconfirmed SARS-CoV-2 specificity. Day 15 to 85 contracting clones showed balanced CD4/CD8; later expanders leaned CD4+. Pre-infection memory harbored some responding clones, suggesting cross-reactive memory joined.

TCRdb fed the 5' RACE reads into MiXCR, producing one record per CDR3 protein. The table includes more than 14,000 distinct CDR3 sequences, 20% to 25% detected once. The CDR3 is made up of 13 amino acids. V was cut by 3 bases and J by 5 bases, with 10 bases left in between. This TCR was recovered from a man aged 18 to 30 who had mild COVID-19 (a few samples of this study predate the infection). Cell type and time point are not known. The sequencing input was PBMCs or a T cell subset sorted from them (not recorded which). V usage is TRBV12-3 or TRBV12-4 and J usage is TRBJ2-5; D is uncertain. The CDR3 loop is CASSFLQRETQYF. The CDR3 DNA follows: TGTGCCAGCAGTTTCTTACAGAGGGAGACCCAGTACTTC.